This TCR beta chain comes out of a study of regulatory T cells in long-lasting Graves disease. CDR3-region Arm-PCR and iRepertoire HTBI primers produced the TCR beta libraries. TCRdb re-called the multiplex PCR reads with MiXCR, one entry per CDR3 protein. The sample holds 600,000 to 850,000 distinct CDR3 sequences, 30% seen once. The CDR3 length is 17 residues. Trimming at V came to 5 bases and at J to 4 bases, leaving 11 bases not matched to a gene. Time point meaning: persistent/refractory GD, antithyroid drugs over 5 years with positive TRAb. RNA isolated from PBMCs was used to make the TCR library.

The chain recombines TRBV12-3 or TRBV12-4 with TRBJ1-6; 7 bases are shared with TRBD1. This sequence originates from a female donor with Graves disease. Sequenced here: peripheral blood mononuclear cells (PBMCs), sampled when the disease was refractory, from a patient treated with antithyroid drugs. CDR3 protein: CASSRTPGGYYNSPLHF. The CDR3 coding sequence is TGTGCCAGCAGTCGCACACCAGGGGGATATTATAATTCACCCCTCCACTTT.